This entry lists 31 T cell receptor beta chains sequenced from one sample in a study of T-cell memory formation after mild COVID-19. TCRdb reprocessed the 5' RACE reads with MiXCR, giving one entry per CDR3 protein. In the table there are 80,000 to 90,000 distinct CDR3 sequences, around a quarter of which are singletons. Input material: PBMCs or a T cell subset sorted from them (not recorded which). All receptors come from a man younger than 35 who had mild COVID-19 (a few samples of this study predate the infection). Cell type and time point are not known.

V usage is TRBV20-1 and J usage is TRBJ2-7; D is unclear. This CDR3 has 13 residues. Per germline, CDR1 DFQATT and CDR2 SNEGSKA (reference sequence). V was trimmed by 5 bases and J by 0 bases, leaving 11 bases between them. The CDR3 DNA is TGCAGTGCTCGACTGAGTTCCTCCTACGAGCAGTACGTC. Translating gives CSARLSSSYEQYV.

The rearrangement joins TRBV5-1 to TRBJ2-1, with D possibly TRBD1 on 6 matching bases. The CDR3 runs 12 residues. CDR1 and CDR2 (germline): SGHRS, YFSETQ. V shed 2 bases and J shed 10 bases, with 10 bases lying between them. The CDR3 bases are TGCGCCAGCAGCTTACCGGGACAAGAGCAGTTCTTC. Translating it yields CASSLPGQEQFF.

This clonotype was observed a few times. The chain's CDR3 is CASSSDSTDTQYF. CDR3 DNA: TGTGCCAGCAGCTCGGACAGCACAGATACGCAGTATTTT. V gene TRBV7-9 combines with J gene TRBJ2-3; D is ambiguous. Trimming left V 4 bases short and J 0 bases short, with 5 bases between. Germline CDR1 SEHNR, CDR2 FQNEAQ (reference sequence). The CDR3 has 13 residues.

Only a few counts were recorded for this clonotype. The chain has TRBV4-2 and TRBJ2-7; perhaps D is TRBD1 or TRBD2 (5 bases each). CDR1 and CDR2 (germline): LGHNA, YNFKEQ. Deletions cut 4 bases from V and 4 bases from J, with 14 bases between. The CDR3 consists of 14 residues. The CDR3 region has the DNA TGTGCCAGCAGCCCTTCCGGGACGGCATACGAGCAGTACTTC. Encoded protein: CASSPSGTAYEQYF.

This clonotype was found a few times. V gene TRBV6-2 or TRBV6-3 combines with J gene TRBJ2-1; weak D call: TRBD2 (6 bases). The V end lost 6 bases, the J end lost 4 bases, and 22 bases lay between the germline ends. This CDR3 comprises 17 residues. CDR1 is MNHEY and CDR2 is SVGEGT in the germline V gene. CDR3 bases: TGTGCCAGCAGGGGGCCGGGAGACTTTGCGTGGTACAATGAGCAGTTCTTC. Its translation is CASRGPGDFAWYNEQFF.

The V gene is TRBV6-5, the J gene TRBJ1-2; D perhaps matches TRBD1 (5 bases). The CDR3 runs 15 residues. The germline CDR1 and CDR2 sequences are MNHEY and SVGAGI. The V end lost 5 bases, the J end lost 7 bases, and 20 bases lay between the germline ends. The CDR3 DNA reads TGTGCCAGCAGTCCCCGGCGACGGCGGGGGGGTGGCTACACCTTC. Amino acids: CASSPRRRRGGGYTF.

This clonotype turned up a few times. V gene TRBV29-1 combines with J gene TRBJ2-2, with TRBD2 matching 12 bases. CDR1 SQVTM and CDR2 ANQGSEA come from the germline V gene. Losses at the gene ends were 1 base for V and 8 bases for J; bases not matched to a gene: 14. The CDR3 is 18 amino acids. The CDR3 sequence: CSVEVRTSGGNPIGELFF. CDR3 in DNA: TGCAGCGTTGAAGTGCGAACTAGCGGGGGGAATCCCATAGGGGAGCTGTTTTTT.

V is TRBV6-2 or TRBV6-3 and J is TRBJ2-3; D call uncertain. The germline gives CDR1 MNHEY, CDR2 SVGEGT. V was clipped by 4 bases and J by 4 bases, with 6 bases between them. This CDR3 contains 12 residues. The CDR3 DNA reads as TGTGCCAGCAGTTTATCACCAGATACGCAGTATTTT. Encoded protein: CASSLSPDTQYF.

This chain joins TRBV20-1 and TRBJ2-7; D remains unclear. This CDR3 region has 15 residues. V was pared by 4 bases and J by 4 bases, with 20 bases between. Germline loops: CDR1 DFQATT, CDR2 SNEGSKA (reference sequence). The CDR3: CSATFRAPSKYEQYF. CDR3 bases: TGCAGTGCTACGTTCCGGGCTCCGAGTAAGTACGAGCAGTACTTC.

The chain recombines TRBV7-9 with TRBJ2-1; D is ambiguous. Per germline, CDR1 SEHNR and CDR2 FQNEAQ (reference sequence). This CDR3 comprises 12 residues. With 6 bases removed from V and 7 bases from J, the gap between germline ends came to 10 bases. In DNA, the CDR3 is TGTGCCAGCAGTCGAGGAGCGAATGAGCAGTTCTTC. Translating gives CASSRGANEQFF. The variable domain in full, with the rest retrieved from reference TRBV7-9 and TRBJ2-1, is DTGVSQNPRHKITKRGQNVTFRCDPISEHNRLYWYRQTLGQGPEFLTYFQNEAQLEKSRLLSDRFSAERPKGSFSTLEIQRTEQGDSAMYLCASSRGANEQFFGPGTRLTVL.

The chain is built from TRBV7-2 and TRBJ1-2; D is uncertain. The CDR3 loop spans 14 amino acids. Germline V gives CDR1 SGHTA, CDR2 FQGNSA. V lost 0 bases and J lost 4, with 9 bases in between. CDR3 region: CASSLASGLYGYTF. The CDR3 nucleotides read TGTGCCAGCAGCTTAGCTTCAGGCCTCTATGGCTACACCTTC.

This clonotype was counted a few times. This rearrangement joins TRBV18 to TRBJ2-3, with D perhaps TRBD1 (6 bases). Trimming stripped 3 bases from V and 6 bases from J, with 13 bases between. CDR1 is KGHSH and CDR2 is LQKENI in the germline V gene. This CDR3 has 14 residues. The CDR3: CASSPGGPADTQYF. CDR3 bases: TGTGCCAGCTCACCTGGGGGCCCGGCGGATACGCAGTATTTT.

The rearrangement links TRBV5-8 to TRBJ1-2, with D maybe TRBD1 (6 bases). The germline V gene has CDR1 SGHTS and CDR2 YDEGEE. V gave up 1 base and J gave up 4 bases, with 11 bases separating them. The CDR3 runs 14 residues. The CDR3 here is CASSLRGGAYGYTF. The CDR3 nucleotides are TGTGCCAGCAGCTTGAGGGGGGGAGCCTATGGCTACACCTTC.

The chain uses TRBV4-3 and TRBJ2-1; TRBD1 or TRBD2 may be the D gene (7 bases each). With 0 bases removed from V and 8 bases from J, the gap between germline ends came to 14 bases. The germline CDR1 and CDR2 sequences are LGHNA and YSLEER. This CDR3 is built from 15 residues. CDR3 sequence reads: CASSQEVQGRDEQFF. The CDR3 coding sequence is TGCGCCAGCAGCCAAGAGGTACAGGGGAGGGATGAGCAGTTCTTC.

CDR3 amino acids: CASSRTGFNYGYTF. The CDR3 DNA follows: TGTGCCAGCAGTCGAACAGGGTTCAACTATGGCTACACCTTC. The V and J genes are TRBV6-2 or TRBV6-3 and TRBJ1-2; TRBD1 is a possible D gene (6 bases). The germline gives CDR1 MNHEY, CDR2 SVGEGT. The V end was cut by 5 bases, the J end by 2 bases, with 12 bases between. The CDR3 sequence is 14 residues long.

This sequence joins TRBV5-1 and TRBJ2-7, with D possibly TRBD1 on 5 matching bases. Trimming pared 0 bases from V and 3 bases from J, leaving 7 bases between. The germline gives CDR1 SGHRS, CDR2 YFSETQ. This CDR3 has 13 amino acids. The DNA of the CDR3 is TGCGCCAGCAGCTTGGGACAGAACTACGAGCAGTACTTC. Translated, it gives CASSLGQNYEQYF.

This clonotype came up a few times. CDR3 bases: TGTGCCAGCAGCCCCCAGGAGGGGATTTATGGCTACACCTTC. Amino acid sequence: CASSPQEGIYGYTF. The chain couples TRBV7-9 to TRBJ1-2; D possibly corresponds to TRBD1 (5 bases). V gave up 5 bases and J gave up 5 bases, with 15 bases separating them. This CDR3 is 14 amino acids long. The germline CDR1 and CDR2 sequences are SEHNR and FQNEAQ (reference sequence).

The V and J genes are TRBV4-1 and TRBJ1-2; no clear D gene. The CDR3 has 14 amino acids. V gave up 4 bases and J gave up 4 bases, with 13 bases separating them. The germline CDR1 and CDR2 sequences are MGHRA and YSYEKL. The CDR3, as DNA: TGCGCCAGCAGCCCCAGGTATACCCCCTATGGCTACACCTTC. The encoded protein is CASSPRYTPYGYTF.

This clonotype has only a few counts. CDR3: CASTSPTGVQETQYF. The DNA of the CDR3 is TGTGCCAGCACCTCTCCGACAGGGGTCCAAGAGACCCAGTACTTC. The chain employs TRBV6-1 and TRBJ2-5; 8 nucleotides line up with TRBD1. CDR1 is MNHNS and CDR2 is SASEGT in the germline V gene. This CDR3 spans 15 amino acids. V dropped 7 bases and J dropped 1; count of bases not matched to a gene: 8.

The chain couples TRBV4-1 to TRBJ2-7; D possibly corresponds to TRBD1 (6 bases). This CDR3 is built from 13 residues. V lost 0 bases to trimming and J lost 6 bases, with 9 bases between them. Germline V gene lookup returns CDR1 MGHRA and CDR2 YSYEKL. The CDR3 DNA is TGCGCCAGCAGCCAAGATGGGGGCTCCGAGCAGTACGTC. This gives the protein CASSQDGGSEQYV.

J is TRBJ2-1 and V is TRBV5-1; either TRBD1 or TRBD2 may supply D (6 bases each). The germline V and J ends were trimmed by 1 base and 8 bases, with 16 bases remaining between them. CDR1 is SGHRS, CDR2 YFSETQ, per germline. CDR3 length: 15 residues. The CDR3 here is CASSLTGRGSDEQFF. CDR3 bases: TGCGCCAGCAGCTTGACAGGGCGGGGTAGCGATGAGCAGTTCTTC.

This clonotype was seen a few times. The V call is TRBV25-1, the J call TRBJ2-3; 9 positions match TRBD2. The CDR3 loop spans 16 amino acids. The trim removed 2 bases at V and 5 bases at J, leaving 8 bases unmatched. Germline CDR1 and CDR2: MGHDK and SYGVNS. In DNA, the CDR3 is TGTGCCAGCAGTGAAAGCGTGCGGGGGGGCCGAGATACGCAGTATTTT. Encoded protein: CASSESVRGGRDTQYF.

J is TRBJ2-1 and V is TRBV6-2 or TRBV6-3, with 9 nucleotides matching TRBD1. The germline gives CDR1 MNHEY, CDR2 SVGEGT. This CDR3 is built from 14 residues. V dropped 10 bases and J dropped 1; count of bases not matched to a gene: 5. The CDR3 DNA follows: TGTGCCATCGGACAGGGGATGTCCTACAATGAGCAGTTCTTC. Its translation is CAIGQGMSYNEQFF.

The chain recombines TRBV6-2 or TRBV6-3 with TRBJ2-2; D may be TRBD2 (5 bases). The V gene lost 11 bases and the J gene lost 2 bases, with 15 bases spanning the gap. CDR3 length equals 14 residues. CDR1 and CDR2 from the germline V gene are MNHEY and SVGEGT. The CDR3 DNA reads TGTGCCTGCCTGGGTAGCGCCAACACCGGGGAGCTGTTTTTT. Translating gives CACLGSANTGELFF.

The V gene is TRBV11-2, the J gene TRBJ1-3, with unresolved D. The CDR3 spans 15 residues. The V end lost 4 bases, the J end lost 0 bases, and 10 bases lay between the germline ends. The germline CDR1 and CDR2 sequences are SGHAT and FQNNGV. The CDR3 nucleotides are TGTGCCAGCAGCTATACAATCTCCTCTGGAAACACCATATATTTT. This codes for CASSYTISSGNTIYF.

This chain connects TRBV20-1 to TRBJ2-1; 7 bases fit TRBD2. Germline loops: CDR1 DFQATT, CDR2 SNEGSKA (reference sequence). The junction had 7 bases not matched to a gene; V was cut back by 3 bases and J by 8 bases. This CDR3 has 13 amino acids. CDR3 sequence reads: CSARFRGDHEQFF. CDR3 DNA: TGCAGTGCTAGGTTCCGGGGGGACCATGAGCAGTTCTTC.

This clonotype was observed a handful of times. The chain joins TRBV6-6 to TRBJ1-1, with D uncertain. V was trimmed by 7 bases and J by 6 bases, leaving 15 bases between them. Per the germline V gene, CDR1 is MNHNY and CDR2 is SVGAGI (reference sequence). The CDR3 covers 13 residues. Written as DNA, the CDR3 is TGTGCCAGCACTTTAGCGGGGATGCCTGAAGCTTTCTTT. This translates into CASTLAGMPEAFF.

The chain combines TRBV7-9 with TRBJ2-1; D might be TRBD1 (6 bases). The CDR3 totals 15 residues. CDR1 and CDR2 (germline): SEHNR, FQNEAQ (reference sequence). V was shortened by 2 bases and J by 5 bases, with 13 bases between the two germline ends. This chain's CDR3 is CASSLPRGSHNEQFF. In nucleotides, the CDR3 is TGTGCCAGCAGCTTACCGAGGGGGAGTCACAATGAGCAGTTCTTC. Complete variable domain (other parts from reference TRBV7-9 and TRBJ2-1): DTGVSQNPRHKITKRGQNVTFRCDPISEHNRLYWYRQTLGQGPEFLTYFQNEAQLEKSRLLSDRFSAERPKGSFSTLEIQRTEQGDSAMYLCASSLPRGSHNEQFFGPGTRLTVL.

In its sample, this clonotype was seen a few times. The V and J genes are TRBV9 and TRBJ2-7; 9 bases agree with TRBD2. V lost 3 bases, J lost 6 bases, and 7 bases stayed unmatched. The germline CDR1 and CDR2 sequences are SGDLS and YYNGEE. This CDR3 is built from 14 residues. The CDR3 loop is CASSAGTSNLEQYF. In nucleotides, the CDR3 is TGTGCCAGCAGCGCCGGGACTAGCAATCTCGAGCAGTACTTC.

The chain uses TRBV6-5 and TRBJ2-1; perhaps TRBD1 as D (6 bases). Trimming took off 2 bases at V and 0 bases at J, with 8 bases between the two ends. The CDR3 contains 15 residues. CDR1 is MNHEY and CDR2 is SVGAGI in the germline V gene. CDR3 sequence: CASSYLTGSYNEQFF. In nucleotides, the CDR3 is TGTGCCAGCAGTTACCTGACAGGCTCCTACAATGAGCAGTTCTTC.

The CDR3: CASSQGAQGWGGYTF. The CDR3 DNA is TGCGCCAGCAGCCAAGGGGCACAGGGGTGGGGTGGCTACACCTTC. This chain uses TRBV4-3 with TRBJ1-2, with 7 bases aligning to TRBD1. V lost 1 base to trimming and J lost 7 bases; unmatched junction nucleotides: 9. CDR3 length equals 15 residues. Germline lookup yields CDR1 LGHNA and CDR2 YSLEER.